Below, 26 T cell receptor beta chains from the same sample are listed, as sequenced in a study of cytomegalovirus exposure and HLA in healthy donors. With 60 Vbeta and 13 Jbeta primers, the PCR was carried out. Repertoires were generated with immunoSEQ multiplex PCR, while TCRdb's copy carries only in-frame clones and drops some. The sample table includes about 87,000 clones. The sequencing sample was made of PBMCs. These receptor sequences come from a man in his forties or fifties in good health and CMV-seropositive.

J is TRBJ2-7 and V is TRBV7-2; 7 bases line up with TRBD2. V trimming: 5 bases; J trimming: 3 bases; junction bases outside the gene matches: 7. CDR1 and CDR2 (germline): SGHTA, FQGNSA. There are 14 residues in the CDR3. The CDR3 coding sequence is TGTGCCAGCAGCCTCCGGCGGGAGAGCTACGAGCAGTACTTC. This gives the protein CASSLRRESYEQYF.

J is TRBJ2-7 and V is TRBV2; tentative D call: TRBD2 (6 bases). This CDR3 is 16 amino acids long. V gave up 6 bases and J gave up 7 bases, with 25 bases separating them. Germline V gene sequence: CDR1 SNHLY, CDR2 FYNNEI. The CDR3 region is CASSPRGTLDHGEQYF. The CDR3 DNA is TGTGCCAGCAGCCCCCGCGGGACCCTCGATCACGGGGAGCAGTACTTC.

This sequence joins TRBV5-8 and TRBJ1-1, with 7 bases lining up with TRBD1. The germline V gene has CDR1 SGHTS and CDR2 YDEGEE. This CDR3 region has 20 residues. V lost 4 bases, J lost 0 bases, and 21 bases stayed unmatched. In DNA, the CDR3 is TGTGCCAGCAGCGCAGACCTCCTAAGGGCAGGGGGGTTTTTGAACACTGAAGCTTTCTTT. This gives the protein CASSADLLRAGGFLNTEAFF. Together with reference TRBV5-8 and TRBJ1-1, the CDR3 gives the full variable domain: EAGVTQSPTHLIKTRGQQATLRCSPISGHTSVYWYQQALGLGLQFLLWYDEGEERNRGNFPPRFSGRQFPNYSSELNVNALELEDSALYLCASSADLLRAGGFLNTEAFFGQGTRLTVV.

The chain has TRBV19 and TRBJ1-5, with D tentatively TRBD1 (6 bases). V lost 5 bases to trimming and J lost 8 bases, with 19 bases between them. This CDR3 is built from 15 residues. CDR1 and CDR2 (germline): LNHDA, SQIVND (reference sequence). In DNA form, the CDR3 reads TGTGCCAGTAGTCGACAGGTAGCGGGGGACGAGCCCCAGCATTTT. Its translation: CASSRQVAGDEPQHF. Looking up the rest from reference TRBV19 and TRBJ1-5 gives the full variable domain: DGGITQSPKYLFRKEGQNVTLSCEQNLNHDAMYWYRQDPGQGLRLIYYSQIVNDFQKGDIAEGYSVSREKKESFPLTVTSAQKNPTAFYLCASSRQVAGDEPQHFGDGTRLSIL.

CDR3 in amino acids: CASSFPGQPQHF. The CDR3 DNA is TGTGCCAGCAGTTTTCCCGGGCAGCCCCAGCATTTT. The chain employs TRBV28 and TRBJ1-5; D not certain. Germline V gives CDR1 MDHEN, CDR2 SYDVKM. The CDR3 has 12 residues. Trimming took off 3 bases at V and 7 bases at J, with 7 bases between the two ends.

The rearrangement joins TRBV16 to TRBJ1-2; no definite D call. Germline assignment: CDR1 KGHSY and CDR2 FQNENV. The CDR3 extends over 18 amino acids. Trimming left V 5 bases short and J 4 bases short, with 26 bases between. DNA of the CDR3: TGTGCCAGCAGCGTGACGCCAGATGGGGTAGCGGGCCTCTATGGCTACACCTTC. Its protein is CASSVTPDGVAGLYGYTF.

The J gene is TRBJ2-1, the V gene TRBV4-1; 7 nucleotides agree with TRBD1. CDR3 length: 15 residues. Germline CDR1 and CDR2: MGHRA and YSYEKL. The V segment lost 0 bases and the J segment 5 bases; nucleotides outside the gene matches: 4. CDR3 DNA sequence: TGCGCCAGCAGCCAAGATATGGGACAGAACAATGAGCAGTTCTTC. Translated: CASSQDMGQNNEQFF.

This chain joins TRBV28 and TRBJ2-7; D uncertain. Germline CDR1 reads MDHEN; CDR2 reads SYDVKM. With 2 bases removed from V and 6 bases from J, the gap between germline ends came to 8 bases. The length of the CDR3 is 12 residues. CDR3 sequence (DNA): TGTGCCAGCAGTTTACCCCTAGGCGAGCAGTACTTC. This translates into CASSLPLGEQYF.

The chain couples TRBV7-9 to TRBJ2-1; 12 nucleotides align to TRBD2. The CDR3 is made up of 17 amino acids. Germline-derived CDR1 and CDR2 are SEHNR and FQNEAQ (reference sequence). The junction had 10 bases not matched to a gene; V was cut back by 6 bases and J by 4 bases. CDR3: CASSGTTSGSFYNEQFF. CDR3 nucleotide sequence: TGTGCCAGCAGTGGGACGACTAGCGGGAGCTTTTACAATGAGCAGTTCTTC.

V gene TRBV19 combines with J gene TRBJ2-2; 8 positions match TRBD2. The V and J ends lost 3 bases and 4 bases, in that order; junction bases with no gene match: 4. CDR1 is LNHDA and CDR2 is SQIVND in the germline V gene (reference sequence). CDR3 length: 15 amino acids. The CDR3 nucleotides read TGTGCCAGTAGTATCAGCGGGAGACCCACCGGGGAGCTGTTTTTT. Residues: CASSISGRPTGELFF.

V is TRBV6-1 and J is TRBJ1-1; tentatively, D is TRBD1 (6 bases). Per germline, CDR1 MNHNS and CDR2 SASEGT. V lost 4 bases and J lost 3, with 9 bases in between. The CDR3 sequence is 13 residues long. The CDR3 loop reads CASSGGGYTEAFF. CDR3 coding DNA: TGTGCCAGCAGTGGGGGGGGCTACACTGAAGCTTTCTTT.

This chain joins TRBV10-1 and TRBJ1-3; 7 positions match TRBD1. Germline assignment: CDR1 WNHNN and CDR2 SYGVQD (reference sequence). The CDR3 extends over 16 amino acids. The trim removed 3 bases at V and 0 bases at J, leaving 5 bases unmatched. The DNA of the CDR3 is TGCGCCAGCAGTGATCGGACAGGCGACTCTGGAAACACCATATATTTT. Protein: CASSDRTGDSGNTIYF.

This chain links TRBV6-5 with TRBJ1-1; D gene uncertain. Trimming removed 7 bases at V and 8 bases at J, with 23 bases between. The germline V gene encodes CDR1 MNHEY and CDR2 SVGAGI. This CDR3 spans 15 amino acids. The DNA of the CDR3 is TGTGCCAGCACCCCTAGGTGGGAGGCCTCCGGGGAAGCTTTCTTT. Translating gives CASTPRWEASGEAFF.

The chain has TRBV7-9 and TRBJ2-2; possible D gene TRBD1, 6 bases. CDR1 is SEHNR, CDR2 FQNEAQ, per germline (reference sequence). Deletions cut 3 bases from V and 7 bases from J, with 12 bases between. The CDR3 spans 14 residues. CDR3 in amino acids: CASSLTGIVGELFF. CDR3 bases: TGTGCCAGCAGCTTGACAGGTATCGTCGGGGAGCTGTTTTTT. The full variable domain, its missing parts supplied by reference TRBV7-9 and TRBJ2-2, is DTGVSQNPRHKITKRGQNVTFRCDPISEHNRLYWYRQTLGQGPEFLTYFQNEAQLEKSRLLSDRFSAERPKGSFSTLEIQRTEQGDSAMYLCASSLTGIVGELFFGEGSRLTVL.

J is TRBJ2-1 and V is TRBV9; D gene unclear. The CDR3 spans 15 residues. V was cut by 1 base and J by 9 bases, with 17 bases left in between. The germline CDR1 and CDR2 sequences are SGDLS and YYNGEE. The CDR3 sequence: CASSVSASSMLEQFF. DNA of the CDR3: TGTGCCAGCAGCGTATCCGCCTCTTCTATGCTTGAGCAGTTCTTC.

CDR3 sequence (DNA): TGTGCCAGCAGCTTAGAGCTCATGACTAAAACAGATACGCAGTATTTT. Amino acid sequence: CASSLELMTKTDTQYF. The chain recombines TRBV7-9 with TRBJ2-3, with D tentatively TRBD2 (5 bases). Between the trimmed V and J ends, which lost 1 base and 3 bases, there was a span of 14 bases. This CDR3 has 16 residues. CDR1 is SEHNR and CDR2 is FQNEAQ in the germline V gene (reference sequence).

The chain joins TRBV4-3 to TRBJ2-2; tentatively, D is TRBD2 (5 bases). The ends were cut back, 1 base at V and 0 bases at J, with 9 bases in the middle. The CDR3 consists of 16 residues. Germline values: CDR1 LGHNA, CDR2 YSLEER. CDR3 residues: CASSQGTLTNTGELFF. CDR3 bases: TGCGCCAGCAGCCAAGGGACTCTTACGAACACCGGGGAGCTGTTTTTT.

V usage is TRBV6-1 and J usage is TRBJ1-4; possibly TRBD1 for D (6 bases). The CDR3 spans 16 residues. Germline V CDR1 and CDR2: MNHNS, SASEGT. The V end lost 4 bases, the J end lost 5 bases, and 17 bases lay between the germline ends. The CDR3 is CASSVTHRASNEKLFF. The CDR3 bases are TGTGCCAGCAGTGTTACCCACAGGGCTTCGAATGAAAAACTGTTTTTT.

The chain carries TRBV19 and TRBJ1-1; 7 bases align to TRBD1. V gave up 3 bases and J gave up 1 base; unmatched junction bases: 5. Germline CDR1 and CDR2: LNHDA and SQIVND (reference sequence). The CDR3 has 15 residues. DNA for the CDR3: TGTGCCAGTAGTATCCGGGGACAGCCGAACACTGAAGCTTTCTTT. Translation gives CASSIRGQPNTEAFF.

The CDR3 protein is CASSSFLGLFTDTQYF. The CDR3, as DNA: TGTGCCAGCAGCTCCTTCTTGGGGCTTTTCACAGATACGCAGTATTTT. This chain joins TRBV5-6 and TRBJ2-3, with D possibly being TRBD1 (5 bases). Germline values: CDR1 SGHDT, CDR2 YYEEEE. The CDR3 runs to 16 residues. V was cut by 3 bases and J by 2 bases, with 16 bases left in between.

V gene TRBV4-1 combines with J gene TRBJ2-3; D ambiguous. V dropped 0 bases and J dropped 1 base, with 14 bases sitting between them. Germline assignment: CDR1 MGHRA and CDR2 YSYEKL. CDR3 length equals 17 residues. CDR3 nucleotide sequence: TGCGCCAGCAGCCAAGACTACCACAGTACGGGCACAGATACGCAGTATTTT. Residues: CASSQDYHSTGTDTQYF.

The J gene is TRBJ1-5, the V gene TRBV19; TRBD1 is a possible D gene (5 bases). Trimming pared 2 bases from V and 11 bases from J, leaving 13 bases between. CDR3 length: 13 amino acids. Germline V gene lookup returns CDR1 LNHDA and CDR2 SQIVND (reference sequence). CDR3 protein: CASSITGMGSQHF. CDR3 bases: TGTGCCAGTAGTATAACAGGTATGGGGTCCCAGCATTTT.

The gene calls are TRBV4-3 and TRBJ1-3; D gene unclear. V gave up 3 bases and J gave up 0 bases, with 15 bases separating them. The CDR3 is 17 residues long. Germline CDR1 and CDR2: LGHNA and YSLEER. In DNA form, the CDR3 reads TGCGCCAGCAGCCATGACCCGACTCCTTCCTCTGGAAACACCATATATTTT. Protein product: CASSHDPTPSSGNTIYF.

The gene calls are TRBV29-1 and TRBJ2-1, with D perhaps TRBD2 (5 bases). This CDR3 contains 13 residues. Germline CDR1 reads SQVTM; CDR2 reads ANQGSEA. Trimming left V 7 bases short and J 1 base short, with 11 bases between. CDR3 DNA sequence: TGCAGCGGAAAGGGCGGGTCCTACAATGAGCAGTTCTTC. Translation gives CSGKGGSYNEQFF.

V usage is TRBV6-5 and J usage is TRBJ1-3; D unclear. From germline, CDR1 is MNHEY and CDR2 SVGAGI. Trimming removed 0 bases at V and 0 bases at J, with 9 bases between. This CDR3 is built from 16 residues. DNA for the CDR3: TGTGCCAGCAGTTACTCGGGAGATTACTCTGGAAACACCATATATTTT. This codes for CASSYSGDYSGNTIYF.

The chain has TRBV7-9 and TRBJ2-7, with D possibly being TRBD2 (5 bases). Germline CDR1 reads SEHNR; CDR2 reads FQNEAQ (reference sequence). This CDR3 region has 15 residues. Trimming took off 4 bases at V and 3 bases at J, with 16 bases between the two ends. The DNA for the CDR3 is TGTGCCAGCAGCTCTTCGGGATCGGCGGGCTACGAGCAGTACGTC. Protein sequence: CASSSSGSAGYEQYV.